This T cell receptor beta chain was observed in a study of T cell responses to AZD1222 COVID-19 vaccine. On this clone itself: Its antigen is as yet unknown.

Measured with immunoSEQ multiplex PCR; TCRdb has only the in-frame clones, and not every one. The sample consists of around 96,000 clones, roughly 84% of them appearing once. Study-level findings and limits: Donors were mostly white British, more females; clonal diversity possibly underestimated.

V lost 2 bases, J lost 3 bases, and 10 bases stayed unmatched. Germline assignment: CDR1 SGHKS and CDR2 YYEKEE (reference sequence). The CDR3 spans 16 residues. V and J are TRBV5-5 and TRBJ2-7; TRBD1 agrees at 8 bases. The sequenced sample was peripheral blood, obtained 28 days after the second AZD1222 dose. The clonotype was recovered from an adult who received the AZD1222 COVID-19 vaccine. CDR3 residues: CASSLGSTGGFYEQYF. The CDR3 DNA is TGTGCCAGCAGCTTAGGAAGTACAGGGGGATTCTACGAGCAGTACTTC.